Presented here are 23 T cell receptor beta chains from one specimen sequenced in a study of OX40 agonist ivuxolimab in advanced cancers. TCRdb keeps only in-frame clones here, not all; method: immunoSEQ multiplex PCR. This sample yields about 56,000 clones, of which roughly 82% are seen a single time; around 3.6% belongs to the top ten. Sequenced here: CD4+ or CD8+ T cells sorted from blood, sampled in a trial of the OX40 agonist ivuxolimab. Receptors were obtained from an adult with an advanced solid tumor such as melanoma, head and neck, liver or kidney cancer.

V and J are TRBV29-1 and TRBJ2-1; no firm D call. The CDR3 has 8 residues. V was trimmed by 7 bases and J by 9 bases, leaving 4 bases between them. The V gene's germline CDR1 is SQVTM and CDR2 ANQGSEA. The CDR3 DNA follows: TGCAGCGCCGGTGAGCAGTTCTTC. Protein sequence: CSAGEQFF.

This clone has only one observation. This chain connects TRBV5-1 to TRBJ2-3, with 10 bases lining up with TRBD1. V lost 0 bases to trimming and J lost 2 bases; unmatched junction nucleotides: 6. Germline values: CDR1 SGHRS, CDR2 YFSETQ. The CDR3 sequence is 17 residues long. The CDR3 sequence is CASSLETGGLFTDTQYF. CDR3 DNA: TGCGCCAGCAGCTTGGAGACAGGGGGCCTCTTCACAGATACGCAGTATTTT.

The DNA for the CDR3 is TGTGCCAGCAGCTTGGTTATTTCGGAGGGGGATAATGAGCAGTTCTTC. Translating gives CASSLVISEGDNEQFF. The chain employs TRBV5-8 and TRBJ2-1; D may correspond to TRBD1 or TRBD2 (6 bases each). The CDR3 length is 16 residues. With 0 bases removed from V and 7 bases from J, the gap between germline ends came to 17 bases. CDR1 SGHTS and CDR2 YDEGEE come from the germline V gene.

The CDR3 nucleotides are TGTCCCAGATGGGTGAAGATGAACACTGAAGCTTTCTTT. Translated: CPRWVKMNTEAFF. J is TRBJ1-1 and V is TRBV21-1. TRBV21-1 is noted as a pseudogene. The CDR3 runs 13 residues.

This clone was detected only a few times. The J gene is TRBJ2-7, the V gene TRBV6-1; a possible D gene is TRBD1 (5 bases). V lost 6 bases and J lost 2, with 14 bases in between. The CDR3 is made up of 14 amino acids. Germline-derived CDR1 and CDR2 are MNHNS and SASEGT. CDR3 region: CASRVDSAPYEQYF. DNA for the CDR3: TGTGCCAGCAGGGTCGACAGTGCCCCCTACGAGCAGTACTTC.

In nucleotides, the CDR3 is TGTGCCAGCAGTCGAAGCCCCTCCAATAGGGAGTACTTC. Translation gives CASSRSPSNREYF. The V call is TRBV6-5, the J call TRBJ2-7; no reliable D call. Per the germline V gene, CDR1 is MNHEY and CDR2 is SVGAGI. V was trimmed by 5 bases and J by 11 bases, leaving 19 bases between them. The CDR3 loop spans 13 amino acids.

The chain recombines TRBV6-5 with TRBJ1-4; a weak D match, TRBD1 (5 bases). CDR3 length: 15 amino acids. V was pared by 10 bases and J by 0 bases, with 15 bases between. The germline V gene encodes CDR1 MNHEY and CDR2 SVGAGI. CDR3 nucleotides: TGTGCCACGCAGTTCGGGACTGCAACTAATGAAAAACTGTTTTTT. Translating it yields CATQFGTATNEKLFF.

The chain has TRBV6-1 and TRBJ1-3; D possibly corresponds to TRBD1 (6 bases). V lost 1 base, J lost 2 bases, and 9 bases lay in between. This CDR3 comprises 15 residues. Germline V gene sequence: CDR1 MNHNS, CDR2 SASEGT. The CDR3: CASSEGGGPGNTIYF. Written as DNA, the CDR3 is TGTGCCAGCAGTGAAGGCGGGGGGCCTGGAAACACCATATATTTT.

V usage is TRBV11-2 and J usage is TRBJ2-7; no reliable D call. CDR3 size: 11 residues. CDR1 is SGHAT and CDR2 is FQNNGV in the germline V gene. Trimming left V 5 bases short and J 7 bases short, with 9 bases between. This CDR3 is CASSLQKEQYF. CDR3 nucleotide sequence: TGTGCCAGCAGCCTCCAGAAGGAGCAGTACTTC.

V usage is TRBV5-1 and J usage is TRBJ2-7; D gene ambiguous. Germline V CDR1 and CDR2: SGHRS, YFSETQ. This CDR3 has 14 amino acids. V gave up 4 bases and J gave up 1 base, with 12 bases separating them. The CDR3 bases are TGCGCCAGCAGCCCCGTTATGACATCCTACGAGCAGTACTTC. Its protein product is CASSPVMTSYEQYF.

The chain is built from TRBV14 and TRBJ2-2; D is unclear. CDR3 length: 14 residues. Between the trimmed V and J ends, which lost 0 bases and 6 bases, there was a span of 8 bases. The germline CDR1 and CDR2 sequences are SGHDN and FVKESK. The CDR3 region has the DNA TGTGCCAGCAGCCAAGATTGGGGTCCCGGGGAGCTGTTTTTT. As protein: CASSQDWGPGELFF.

The rearrangement uses TRBV6-1 and TRBJ2-7, with 9 bases aligning to TRBD1. The CDR3 runs to 13 residues. After removal of 5 bases from V and 8 bases from J, the junction contained 7 bases not matched to a gene. Germline CDR1 MNHNS, CDR2 SASEGT. The CDR3 here is CASSSGTGIQQYF. CDR3 DNA sequence: TGTGCCAGCAGTTCTGGGACAGGGATCCAGCAGTACTTC.

The chain is built from TRBV5-4 and TRBJ2-2, with D maybe TRBD1 (6 bases). Germline V CDR1 and CDR2: SGHNT, YYREEE (reference sequence). CDR3 size: 13 residues. Trimming removed 2 bases at V and 4 bases at J, with 6 bases between. CDR3 protein: CASSFRGTGELFF. The CDR3 nucleotides read TGTGCCAGCAGCTTCAGGGGCACCGGGGAGCTGTTTTTT.

The chain has TRBV7-9 and TRBJ1-6; D is uncertain. Trimming removed 1 base from V and 9 bases from J, with 7 bases in between. The V gene's germline CDR1 is SEHNR and CDR2 FQNEAQ (reference sequence). The CDR3 runs to 13 residues. CDR3 nucleotides: TGTGCCAGCAGCTTAGAATTCGTTTCACCCCTCCACTTT. This sequence encodes CASSLEFVSPLHF.

This clone has only a few counts. The chain combines TRBV7-9 with TRBJ1-1; D possibly corresponds to TRBD1 (5 bases). The CDR3 runs to 13 residues. V was cut by 6 bases and J by 3 bases, with 11 bases left in between. Germline assignment: CDR1 SEHNR and CDR2 FQNEAQ (reference sequence). The CDR3 sequence is CASSFDSYTEAFF. For the CDR3, the DNA is TGTGCCAGCAGTTTTGACAGCTACACTGAAGCTTTCTTT.

J is TRBJ1-6 and V is TRBV11-2; D possibly corresponds to TRBD1 (5 bases). There are 14 residues in the CDR3. Deletions cut 4 bases from V and 8 bases from J, with 12 bases between. Germline V gene lookup returns CDR1 SGHAT and CDR2 FQNNGV. CDR3 nucleotide sequence: TGTGCCAGCAGCTCGGGACCCCAGTATTCACCCCTCCACTTT. It translates to CASSSGPQYSPLHF.

The rearrangement uses TRBV28 and TRBJ1-5, with 7 bases that match TRBD1. The germline V gene encodes CDR1 MDHEN and CDR2 SYDVKM. V dropped 7 bases and J dropped 0; count of bases not matched to a gene: 6. The CDR3 sequence is 15 residues long. The CDR3 loop is CASNHRGLSNQPQHF. Written as DNA, the CDR3 is TGTGCCAGCAACCACAGGGGTCTTAGCAATCAGCCCCAGCATTTT.

V usage is TRBV18 and J usage is TRBJ2-7; D unresolved. The CDR3 sequence is 15 residues long. V was trimmed by 3 bases and J by 1 base, leaving 13 bases between them. CDR1 and CDR2 from the germline V gene are KGHSH and LQKENI. The chain's CDR3 is CASSPGLNPSYEQYF. Here the CDR3 DNA reads TGTGCCAGCTCACCTGGGCTTAACCCATCCTACGAGCAGTACTTC.

The chain joins TRBV19 to TRBJ2-3, with 7 bases aligning to TRBD2. V trimming: 9 bases; J trimming: 2 bases; junction bases outside the gene matches: 11. The germline V gene encodes CDR1 LNHDA and CDR2 SQIVND (reference sequence). CDR3 size: 15 residues. The CDR3 coding sequence is TGTGCCAGCGCGGCGGGAGTCGGGGCCACAGATACGCAGTATTTT. Amino acids: CASAAGVGATDTQYF.

The table lists this clone with a few counts. This chain connects TRBV29-1 to TRBJ2-1; 10 bases are shared with TRBD1. The germline gives CDR1 SQVTM, CDR2 ANQGSEA. The CDR3 extends over 14 amino acids. Germline trimming cut 6 bases from V and 7 bases from J; bases unmatched to any gene: 9. The CDR3 region has the DNA TGCAGCGTCGAACCGGGACAGGGGAAGAATGAGCAGTTCTTC. It codes for CSVEPGQGKNEQFF.

The chain employs TRBV4-1 and TRBJ2-1; 10 bases map to TRBD2. The CDR3 consists of 18 residues. Germline CDR1 is MGHRA and CDR2 is YSYEKL. The ends lost 1 base at V and 8 bases at J; junction bases unmatched: 14. The CDR3 is CASSQGVLEGLAADEQFF. Here the CDR3 DNA reads TGCGCCAGCAGCCAAGGGGTCCTGGAAGGACTAGCGGCAGATGAGCAGTTCTTC.

This chain links TRBV27 with TRBJ1-2, with D possibly TRBD1 on 5 matching bases. The CDR3 extends over 14 amino acids. Trimming took off 5 bases at V and 4 bases at J, with 14 bases between the two ends. Germline lookup yields CDR1 MNHEY and CDR2 SMNVEV (reference sequence). The CDR3 sequence is CASSPSGLLYGYTF. CDR3 nucleotides: TGTGCCAGCAGTCCGTCGGGACTTCTCTATGGCTACACCTTC.

This clone was counted between two and nine times. The rearrangement joins TRBV9 to TRBJ1-2; D call uncertain. There are 13 residues in the CDR3. CDR1 and CDR2 (germline): SGDLS, YYNGEE. With 4 bases removed from V and 4 bases from J, the gap between germline ends came to 11 bases. As DNA, the CDR3 is TGTGCCAGCAGCCCCCTGACCAGCTATGGCTACACCTTC. Its protein product is CASSPLTSYGYTF.